Given below is one TCR beta chain in context. Its antigen is as yet unknown. Naivety among CD8 cells was defined by CD45RO negativity and positive CCR7 selection, thereby excluding terminally differentiated effector memory CD45RA+ cells. The data were obtained in a study of shared clonotypes between healthy human individuals. Findings and limits, study-wide: Sharing across several donors was seen in about 5% of naive CD4 clonotypes.

The length of the CDR3 is 14 residues. Germline values: CDR1 SQVTM, CDR2 ANQGSEA. V lost 2 bases and J lost 4, with 14 bases in between. As originally analysed: ImmunoSEQ supplied junction-only sequences lacking quality scores, so filtering was different. Profiled with immunoSEQ multiplex PCR; TCRdb holds only in-frame clones, not every one. Clonal size and the V and J genes are those of that table, whereas D and trimming came from the DNA. Found here are some 2.1 million clones, less than 95% of them singletons; the top ten hold roughly 1.1%. This sequence joins TRBV29-1 and TRBJ1-1, with D uncertain. The source material was naive CD8+ T cells sorted from blood. The clonotype originates from a man aged 18 to 30 in good health. The CDR3 DNA sequence: TGCAGCGTTGAATCTGGTCAAATTTCCACTGAAGCTTTCTTT. This gives the protein CSVESGQISTEAFF.